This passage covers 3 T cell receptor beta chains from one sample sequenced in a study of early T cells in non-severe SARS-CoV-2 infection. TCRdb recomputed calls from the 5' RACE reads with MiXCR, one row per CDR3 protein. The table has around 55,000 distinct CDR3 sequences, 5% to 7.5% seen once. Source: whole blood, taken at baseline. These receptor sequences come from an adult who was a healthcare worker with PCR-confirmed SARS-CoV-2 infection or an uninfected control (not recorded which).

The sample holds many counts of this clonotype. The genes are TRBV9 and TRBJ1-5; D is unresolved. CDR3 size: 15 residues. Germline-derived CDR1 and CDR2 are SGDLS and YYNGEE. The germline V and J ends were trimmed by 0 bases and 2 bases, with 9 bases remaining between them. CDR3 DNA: TGTGCCAGCAGCGTAGGCGAGGGAGGCAATCAGCCCCAGCATTTT. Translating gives CASSVGEGGNQPQHF.

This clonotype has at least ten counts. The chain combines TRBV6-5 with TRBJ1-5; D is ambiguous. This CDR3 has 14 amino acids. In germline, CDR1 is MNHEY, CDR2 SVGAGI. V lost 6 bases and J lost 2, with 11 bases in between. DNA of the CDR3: TGTGCCAGCAGGGGTGCGGTTGGCAATCAGCCCCAGCATTTT. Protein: CASRGAVGNQPQHF.

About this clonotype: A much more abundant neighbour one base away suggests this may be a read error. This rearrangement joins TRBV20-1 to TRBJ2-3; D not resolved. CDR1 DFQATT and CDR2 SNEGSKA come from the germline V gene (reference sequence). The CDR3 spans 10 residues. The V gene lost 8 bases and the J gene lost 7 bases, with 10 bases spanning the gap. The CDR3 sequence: CSTNGHTQYF. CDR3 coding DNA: TGCAGTACCAACGGCCATACGCAGTATTTT.